This entry features one TCR beta chain sequence. The antigen remains unidentified. The data were taken from a study of beta chain features in type 1 diabetes. Study overall: Examination spanned around 110 million sorted cells from all samples.

General study points: A moderate, significant TCRB CDR3 shortening appeared in type 1 diabetes across four CD4+ subsets.

The V end lost 4 bases, the J end lost 5 bases, and 12 bases lay between the germline ends. The CDR3 spans 14 residues. Germline CDR1 SGHRS, CDR2 YFSETQ. The sequenced template was cDNA made from the entire isolated RNA. Only in-frame clones appear in the TCRdb table, and some are missing; sequencing was by immunoSEQ multiplex PCR. The sample holds about 170,000 clones, around 7.8% seen once. The clonotype was recovered from a woman aged 40 to 49 with type 1 diabetes. The specimen was central memory CD4+ T cells from blood. The chain couples TRBV5-1 to TRBJ1-4, with D possibly matching TRBD1 (6 bases). CDR3 DNA sequence: TGCGCCAGCAGCCTTGGGGGCCTCAATGAAAAACTGTTTTTT. As protein: CASSLGGLNEKLFF.